This entry is about one T cell receptor beta chain. No cognate antigen has been identified for it. It has no much larger one-base neighbor in the sample; base qualities were not kept. This specimen belongs to a study of chemoradiotherapy in HPV16-positive cancers (dated by TCRdb to between 2022 and 2023). A note on the overall study: Functional T-cell assays on cells from two HPV16-positive patients defined candidate HPV-specific T-cell clones and common TCR motifs. TCR repertoires from around 80 patients with HPV-related cancers were then used to track the candidate HPV-specific TCRs and motifs. The study set out to ask whether T-cell immunity against the HPV oncoproteins E6 and E7 changes over the course of chemoradiotherapy and whether that immunity affects survival.

Repertoires were sampled multiple times during chemoradiotherapy, which allowed clonal expansion in the tumor microenvironment to be followed. Receptors were amplified or captured by the immunoSEQ multiplex PCR assay. TCRdb carries this immuneACCESS record with in-frame sequences only. Its versions omit some clonotypes, under half of them owing to an unresolved V gene in the studies checked, with the rest unexplained. This sample is represented by some 5,000 clones; less than 80% of them were singletons. The ten largest clonotypes hold 15% to 20% of the sample. V loses 0 bases, J loses 1 base, and the germline ends lie 10 bases apart. The CDR3 numbers 15 residues from cysteine through phenylalanine. The only DNA kept is the CDR3, 45 bases in frame from the first base. Reading the germline V gene gives CDR1 SGDLS and CDR2 YYNGEE. The full study reports these points: In HPV16-positive patients, expansion of HPV-responsive T cells during chemoradiotherapy was found to be associated with improved recurrence-free survival. The survival association was reported for HPV16-positive patients, and the functional definition of HPV-specific T cells was derived from only a couple of HPV16-positive patients. Expansion of candidate HPV-specific clones and E7-related TCR motifs was observed in the tumor microenvironment during treatment, whereas no such expansion was observed for non-HPV-specific T cells.

Recombination connected TRBV9 to TRBJ2-5, with no confidently assigned D gene. The sample here was taken from a patient who underwent chemoradiotherapy. The sequence derives from a human donor with HPV-associated anogenital cancer. CDR3 loop: CASSVDGVTQETQYF. The bases read TGTGCCAGCAGCGTAGATGGGGTGACCCAAGAGACCCAGTACTTC.